This TCR beta chain was obtained from a study of T cells after posttransplantation cyclophosphamide. Some clones are missing from TCRdb's copy, which holds only in-frame ones; the method was immunoSEQ multiplex PCR. The sample holds approximately 9,800 clones, 98% seen once. V shed 1 base and J 4 bases; nucleotides not matched to a gene: 8. CDR1 and CDR2 (germline): MGHRA, YSYEKL. CDR3 size: 16 residues. The rearrangement links TRBV4-1 to TRBJ2-7, with 9 bases fitting TRBD1. The sequence derives from a man aged 50 to 60 in good health, CMV-negative, and a related stem cell transplant donor. Sequencing was performed on naive CD8+ T cells sorted from PBMCs. The CDR3 DNA follows: TGCGCCAGCAGCCAAGCCGCCGGGACAGGGATATACGAGCAGTACTTC. Residues: CASSQAAGTGIYEQYF.